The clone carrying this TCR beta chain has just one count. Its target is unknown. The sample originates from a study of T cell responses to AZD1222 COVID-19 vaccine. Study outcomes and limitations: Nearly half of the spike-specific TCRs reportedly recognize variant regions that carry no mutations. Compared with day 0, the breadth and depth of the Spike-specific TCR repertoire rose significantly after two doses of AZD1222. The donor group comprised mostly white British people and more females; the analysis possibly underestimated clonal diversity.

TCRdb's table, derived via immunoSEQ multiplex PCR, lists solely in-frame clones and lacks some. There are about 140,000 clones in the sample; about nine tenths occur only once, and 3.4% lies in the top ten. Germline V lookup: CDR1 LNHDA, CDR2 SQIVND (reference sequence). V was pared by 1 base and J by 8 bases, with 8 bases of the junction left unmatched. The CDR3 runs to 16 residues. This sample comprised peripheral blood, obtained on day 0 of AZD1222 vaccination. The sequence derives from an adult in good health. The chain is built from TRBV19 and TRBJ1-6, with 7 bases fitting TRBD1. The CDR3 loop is CASSIGQGILDSPLHF. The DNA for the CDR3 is TGTGCCAGTAGTATAGGACAGGGTATTCTGGATTCACCCCTCCACTTT.